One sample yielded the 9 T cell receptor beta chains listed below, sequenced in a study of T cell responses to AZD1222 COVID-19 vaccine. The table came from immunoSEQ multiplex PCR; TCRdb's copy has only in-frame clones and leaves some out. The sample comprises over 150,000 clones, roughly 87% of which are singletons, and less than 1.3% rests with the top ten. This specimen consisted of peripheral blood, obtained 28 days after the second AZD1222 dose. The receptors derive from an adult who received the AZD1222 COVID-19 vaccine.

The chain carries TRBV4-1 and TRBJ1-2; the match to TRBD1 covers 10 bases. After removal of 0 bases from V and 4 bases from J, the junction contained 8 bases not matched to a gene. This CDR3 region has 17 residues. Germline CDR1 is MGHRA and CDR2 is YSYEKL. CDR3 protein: CASSQDRTGGISYGYTF. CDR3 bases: TGCGCCAGCAGCCAAGACCGGACAGGGGGGATCAGCTATGGCTACACCTTC.

The CDR3 DNA sequence: TGTGCCTGGGGGAAAAGGTCTAACTATGGCTACACCTTC. Encoded protein: CAWGKRSNYGYTF. The chain uses TRBV30 and TRBJ1-2; the D is unclear. The V gene's germline CDR1 is GTSNPN and CDR2 SVGIG (reference sequence). The CDR3 is 13 residues long. V was trimmed by 5 bases and J by 0 bases, leaving 10 bases between them. Full variable domain (remainder filled in from reference TRBV30 and TRBJ1-2): SQTIHQWPATLVQPVGSPLSLECTVEGTSNPNLYWYRQAAGRGLQLLFYSVGIGQISSEVPQNLSASRPQDRQFILSSKKLLLSDSGFYLCAWGKRSNYGYTFGSGTRLTVV.

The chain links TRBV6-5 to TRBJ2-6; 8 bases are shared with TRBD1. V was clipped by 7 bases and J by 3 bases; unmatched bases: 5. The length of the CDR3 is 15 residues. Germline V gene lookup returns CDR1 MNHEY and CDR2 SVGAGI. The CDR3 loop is CASKPRGRGANVLTF. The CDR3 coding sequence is TGTGCCAGCAAACCCAGGGGGCGTGGGGCCAACGTCCTGACTTTC.

The DNA for the CDR3 is TGTGCCAGTAGTATAAAGGCCGGGGCTCCCGGGGAGCTGTTTTTT. Protein product: CASSIKAGAPGELFF. The chain couples TRBV19 to TRBJ2-2, with D perhaps being TRBD1 or TRBD2 (5 bases each). Trimming pared 2 bases from V and 6 bases from J, leaving 13 bases between. This CDR3 region has 15 residues. CDR1 and CDR2 (germline): LNHDA, SQIVND (reference sequence). Drawing the rest from reference TRBV19 and TRBJ2-2, the complete variable domain is DGGITQSPKYLFRKEGQNVTLSCEQNLNHDAMYWYRQDPGQGLRLIYYSQIVNDFQKGDIAEGYSVSREKKESFPLTVTSAQKNPTAFYLCASSIKAGAPGELFFGEGSRLTVL.

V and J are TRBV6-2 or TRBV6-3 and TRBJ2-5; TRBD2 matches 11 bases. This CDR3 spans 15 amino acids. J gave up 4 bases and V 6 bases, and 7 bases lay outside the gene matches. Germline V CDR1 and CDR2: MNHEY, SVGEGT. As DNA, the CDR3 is TGTGCCAGCAGCAAGGGACTAGCGGATAGAGAGACCCAGTACTTC. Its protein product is CASSKGLADRETQYF.

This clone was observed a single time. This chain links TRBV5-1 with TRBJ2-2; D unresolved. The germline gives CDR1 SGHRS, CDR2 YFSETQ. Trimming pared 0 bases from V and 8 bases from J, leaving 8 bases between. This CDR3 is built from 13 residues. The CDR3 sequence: CASSLEVAGELFF. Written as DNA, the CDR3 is TGCGCCAGCAGCTTGGAGGTGGCGGGGGAGCTGTTTTTT.

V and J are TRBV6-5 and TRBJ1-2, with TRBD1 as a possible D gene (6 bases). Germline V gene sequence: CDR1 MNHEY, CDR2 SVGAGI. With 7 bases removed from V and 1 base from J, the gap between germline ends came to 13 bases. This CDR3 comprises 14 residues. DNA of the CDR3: TGTGCCAGCATGCGGGGGGCTGATAACTATGGCTACACCTTC. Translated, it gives CASMRGADNYGYTF.

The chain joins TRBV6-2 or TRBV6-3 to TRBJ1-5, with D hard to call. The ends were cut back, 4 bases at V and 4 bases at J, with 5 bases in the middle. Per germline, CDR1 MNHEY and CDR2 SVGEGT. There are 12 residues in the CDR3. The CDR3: CASSFQNQPQHF. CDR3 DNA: TGTGCCAGCAGTTTCCAGAATCAGCCCCAGCATTTT.

The CDR3 nucleotides are TGTGCCAGCAGGGGTCGGGCCGATGGCTACACCTTC. It translates to CASRGRADGYTF. The V gene is TRBV27, the J gene TRBJ1-2, with D hard to call. Germline CDR1 MNHEY, CDR2 SMNVEV (reference sequence). Trimming removed 6 bases at V and 6 bases at J, with 11 bases between. The CDR3 is made up of 12 amino acids.